This is a list of T cell receptor beta chains from one sample in a study of PD-L1 blockade in urothelial cancer. TCRdb's table, derived via immunoSEQ multiplex PCR, lists solely in-frame clones and lacks some. The table shows about 52,000 clones, with over 75% occurring only once. The sequencing here drew on PBMCs, taken around atezolizumab (anti-PD-L1) treatment. The receptors were gathered from a man aged 35 to 55 with urothelial cancer. CDR3s include the opening cysteine and the closing phenylalanine or tryptophan. The D gene is left open where the match is weak. Some rows have no size entry. The others give once, few or many, or a class for an expanded clone.

CDR3aa: CATPRTLKYNEQFF
CDR3nt: TGTGCCACGCCCCGGACTCTGAAATACAATGAGCAGTTCTTC
abundance: NA
v_gene: TRBV6-1
d_gene: NA
j_gene: TRBJ2-1

CDR3aa: CASSFGGMNTEAFF
CDR3nt: TGTGCCAGCAGCTTTGGGGGCATGAACACTGAAGCTTTCTTT
abundance: NA
v_gene: TRBV11-2
d_gene: NA
j_gene: TRBJ1-1

CDR3aa: CAWSAPGTGGYEQYF
CDR3nt: TGTGCCTGGAGTGCCCCGGGGACAGGGGGCTACGAGCAGTACTTC
abundance: NA
v_gene: TRBV30
d_gene: TRBD1
j_gene: TRBJ2-7

CDR3aa: CASGLGGQGVEAFF
CDR3nt: TGTGCTAGTGGTTTGGGAGGACAGGGGGTCGAAGCTTTCTTT
abundance: NA
v_gene: TRBV12-5
d_gene: TRBD1
j_gene: TRBJ1-1

CDR3aa: CASSLFPGSSYEQYF
CDR3nt: TGTGCCAGCAGTTTATTTCCAGGAAGCTCCTACGAGCAGTACTTC
abundance: NA
v_gene: TRBV28
d_gene: NA
j_gene: TRBJ2-7

CDR3aa: CASSPQAQETQYF
CDR3nt: TGCGCCAGCAGCCCCCAGGCACAAGAGACCCAGTACTTC
abundance: NA
v_gene: TRBV4-3
d_gene: NA
j_gene: TRBJ2-5

CDR3aa: CASRQWEEHEQYF
CDR3nt: TGTGCCAGCAGGCAGTGGGAGGAGCACGAGCAGTACTTC
abundance: NA
v_gene: TRBV6-5
d_gene: NA
j_gene: TRBJ2-7

CDR3aa: CASSLVHRAAEAFF
CDR3nt: TGTGCCAGCAGCTTAGTCCACAGGGCGGCTGAAGCTTTCTTT
abundance: NA
v_gene: TRBV7-9
d_gene: NA
j_gene: TRBJ1-1

CDR3aa: CASSLNGVSGNTIYF
CDR3nt: TGTGCCAGCTCCCTCAACGGGGTCTCAGGAAACACCATATATTTT
abundance: once
v_gene: TRBV27
d_gene: NA
j_gene: TRBJ1-3

CDR3aa: CASSFSGGGSYEQYF
CDR3nt: TGTGCCAGCAGCTTTTCGGGGGGGGGTTCCTACGAGCAGTACTTC
abundance: NA
v_gene: TRBV7-6
d_gene: TRBD2
j_gene: TRBJ2-7

CDR3aa: CASSPGLVRDSFF
CDR3nt: TGTGCCAGCAGCCCTGGACTAGTAAGGGATTCGTTCTTC
abundance: NA
v_gene: TRBV11-2
d_gene: TRBD2
j_gene: TRBJ2-1

CDR3aa: CASSPEASGSETQYF
CDR3nt: TGTGCCAGCAGCCCGGAAGCTAGCGGGAGTGAGACCCAGTACTTC
abundance: few
v_gene: TRBV5-4
d_gene: TRBD2
j_gene: TRBJ2-5

CDR3aa: CASSSSGGYGYTF
CDR3nt: TGTGCCAGCAGCTCGAGCGGGGGGTATGGCTACACCTTC
abundance: few
v_gene: TRBV7-2
d_gene: NA
j_gene: TRBJ1-2

CDR3aa: CASSITGTGLTDTQYF
CDR3nt: TGTGCCAGCAGTATAACCGGGACAGGACTCACAGATACGCAGTATTTT
abundance: NA
v_gene: TRBV27
d_gene: TRBD1
j_gene: TRBJ2-3

CDR3aa: CASSQAGLAVWETQYF
CDR3nt: TGCGCCAGCAGCCAAGCGGGACTAGCGGTCTGGGAGACCCAGTACTTC
abundance: once
v_gene: TRBV4-1
d_gene: TRBD2
j_gene: TRBJ2-5

CDR3aa: CASSQWDRGPGANVLTF
CDR3nt: TGCGCCAGCAGCCAATGGGACAGGGGGCCCGGGGCCAACGTCCTGACTTTC
abundance: NA
v_gene: TRBV4-1
d_gene: TRBD1
j_gene: TRBJ2-6

CDR3aa: CASSHPVGGVYEQYF
CDR3nt: TGCGCCAGCAGCCATCCCGTGGGGGGAGTCTACGAGCAGTACTTC
abundance: NA
v_gene: TRBV4-1
d_gene: NA
j_gene: TRBJ2-7

CDR3aa: CASSLPSYEQYF
CDR3nt: TGTGCCAGCAGCCTCCCTTCTTACGAGCAGTACTTC
abundance: NA
v_gene: TRBV5-8
d_gene: NA
j_gene: TRBJ2-7

CDR3aa: CASSTSRAPGNTIYF
CDR3nt: TGCGCCAGCAGCACCTCCAGGGCCCCTGGAAACACCATATATTTT
abundance: NA
v_gene: TRBV5-1
d_gene: NA
j_gene: TRBJ1-3

CDR3aa: CAWNLLANTGELFF
CDR3nt: TGTGCCTGGAACCTACTAGCGAACACCGGGGAGCTGTTTTTT
abundance: NA
v_gene: TRBV30
d_gene: NA
j_gene: TRBJ2-2

CDR3aa: CASIAGAEETQYF
CDR3nt: TGTGCCAGCATAGCGGGAGCTGAGGAGACCCAGTACTTC
abundance: NA
v_gene: TRBV28
d_gene: TRBD2
j_gene: TRBJ2-5

CDR3aa: CASSLGAGSTEAFF
CDR3nt: TGTGCCAGCAGTCTAGGGGCAGGGTCCACTGAAGCTTTCTTT
abundance: NA
v_gene: TRBV6-5
d_gene: NA
j_gene: TRBJ1-1

CDR3aa: CASSRGDRSYGYTF
CDR3nt: TGTGCCAGCAGCCGCGGGGACCGCTCCTATGGCTACACCTTC
abundance: NA
v_gene: TRBV21-1
d_gene: NA
j_gene: TRBJ1-2

CDR3aa: CASSSDPTSGRIEETQYF
CDR3nt: TGTGCCAGTAGTTCCGACCCAACTAGCGGGAGGATTGAGGAGACCCAGTACTTC
abundance: NA
v_gene: TRBV19
d_gene: TRBD2
j_gene: TRBJ2-5

CDR3aa: CASSRQGLYEQYF
CDR3nt: TGTGCCAGCAGCAGACAGGGTCTCTACGAGCAGTACTTC
abundance: NA
v_gene: TRBV5-4
d_gene: TRBD1
j_gene: TRBJ2-7

CDR3aa: CASSQGYETQYF
CDR3nt: TGTGCCAGCAGTCAGGGGTACGAGACCCAGTACTTC
abundance: NA
v_gene: TRBV28
d_gene: NA
j_gene: TRBJ2-5

CDR3aa: CASSKTSGGGETQYF
CDR3nt: TGTGCCAGCAGTAAGACTAGCGGAGGTGGGGAGACCCAGTACTTC
abundance: NA
v_gene: TRBV6-5
d_gene: TRBD2
j_gene: TRBJ2-5

CDR3aa: CASSVAEGGWGTDTQYF
CDR3nt: TGTGCCAGCAGCGTAGCGGAGGGGGGGTGGGGCACAGATACGCAGTATTTT
abundance: once
v_gene: TRBV9
d_gene: NA
j_gene: TRBJ2-3

CDR3aa: CASSGLYYEQYF
CDR3nt: TGTGCCAGCAGCGGCCTGTACTACGAGCAGTACTTC
abundance: NA
v_gene: TRBV5-5
d_gene: NA
j_gene: TRBJ2-7

CDR3aa: CASSLIQGNQPQHF
CDR3nt: TGTGCCAGCAGTTTGATCCAGGGCAATCAGCCCCAGCATTTT
abundance: NA
v_gene: TRBV27
d_gene: NA
j_gene: TRBJ1-5